This T cell receptor (beta chain) came from a study of blood T cell repertoires in COVID-19. The CDR3 totals 14 residues. The germline V gene encodes CDR1 SGHRS and CDR2 YFSETQ. Trimming at V came to 3 bases and at J to 4 bases, leaving 3 bases not matched to a gene. The repertoire was sequenced with immunoSEQ multiplex PCR; TCRdb's copy has only in-frame clones and lacks some. The table has under 200,000 clones, approximately 90% seen once; the top ten hold less than 2.5%. The sequenced sample consisted of peripheral blood. This TCR was sampled from a man aged 18 to 30 with acute or convalescent COVID-19. The chain uses TRBV5-1 and TRBJ2-5; 10 bases are a match to TRBD1. The CDR3 protein is CASSSDRGGETQYF. CDR3 coding DNA: TGCGCCAGCAGCTCGGACAGGGGGGGAGAGACCCAGTACTTC.